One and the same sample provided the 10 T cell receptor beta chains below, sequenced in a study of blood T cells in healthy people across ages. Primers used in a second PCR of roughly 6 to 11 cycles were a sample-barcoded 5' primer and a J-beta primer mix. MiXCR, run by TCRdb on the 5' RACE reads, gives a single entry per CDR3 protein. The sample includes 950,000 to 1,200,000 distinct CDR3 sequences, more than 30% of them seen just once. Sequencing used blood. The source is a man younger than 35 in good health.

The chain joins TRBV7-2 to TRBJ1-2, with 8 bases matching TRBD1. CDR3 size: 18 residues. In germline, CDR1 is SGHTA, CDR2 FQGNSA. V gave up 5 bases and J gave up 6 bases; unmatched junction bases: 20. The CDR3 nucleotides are TGTGCCAGCAGCCCGTCGCGGACAGGGACTTTCGAAATACATGGCTACACCTTC. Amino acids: CASSPSRTGTFEIHGYTF.

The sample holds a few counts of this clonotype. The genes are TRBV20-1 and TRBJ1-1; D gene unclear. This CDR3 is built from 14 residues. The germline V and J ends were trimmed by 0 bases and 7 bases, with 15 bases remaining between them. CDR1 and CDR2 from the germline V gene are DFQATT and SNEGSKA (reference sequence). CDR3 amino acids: CSARDGPGRSEAFF. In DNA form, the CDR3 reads TGCAGTGCTAGAGATGGCCCCGGGAGGAGTGAAGCTTTCTTT.

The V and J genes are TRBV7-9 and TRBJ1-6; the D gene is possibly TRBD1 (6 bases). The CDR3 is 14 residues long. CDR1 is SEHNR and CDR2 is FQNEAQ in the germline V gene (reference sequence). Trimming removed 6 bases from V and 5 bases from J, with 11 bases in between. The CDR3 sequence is CASSGTQNNSPLHF. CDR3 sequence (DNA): TGTGCCAGCAGTGGGACACAGAATAATTCACCCCTCCACTTT.

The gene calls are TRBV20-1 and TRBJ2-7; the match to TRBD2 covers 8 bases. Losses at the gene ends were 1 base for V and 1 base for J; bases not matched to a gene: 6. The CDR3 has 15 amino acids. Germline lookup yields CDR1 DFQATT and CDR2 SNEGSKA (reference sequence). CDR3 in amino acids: CSARGFSGASYEQYF. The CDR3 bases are TGCAGTGCTAGAGGGTTTAGCGGGGCGTCCTACGAGCAGTACTTC.

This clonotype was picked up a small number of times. CDR3 nucleotide sequence: TGCGCCAGCAGCCAAGAAGGGGTCGGGCAGGGTAGAGGCTATGGCTACACCTTC. Its protein product is CASSQEGVGQGRGYGYTF. This chain links TRBV4-3 with TRBJ1-2; tentatively, D is TRBD1 (5 bases). Deletions cut 0 bases from V and 4 bases from J, with 21 bases between. Per germline, CDR1 LGHNA and CDR2 YSLEER. This CDR3 spans 18 amino acids.

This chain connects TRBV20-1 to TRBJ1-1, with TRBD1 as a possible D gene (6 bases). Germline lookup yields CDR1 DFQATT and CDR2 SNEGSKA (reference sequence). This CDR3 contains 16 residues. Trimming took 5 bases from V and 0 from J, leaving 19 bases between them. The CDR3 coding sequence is TGCAGTGCTCGCCGGGACATAGGGTCCATGAACACTGAAGCTTTCTTT. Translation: CSARRDIGSMNTEAFF.

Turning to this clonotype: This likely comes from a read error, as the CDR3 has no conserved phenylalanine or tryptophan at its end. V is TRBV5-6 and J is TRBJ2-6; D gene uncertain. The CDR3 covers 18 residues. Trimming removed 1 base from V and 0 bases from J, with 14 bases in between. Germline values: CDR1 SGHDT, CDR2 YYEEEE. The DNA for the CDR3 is TGTGCCAGCAGCTTGCCCGGTTCCCAATTCTCTGGGGCCAACGTCCTGACTCTC. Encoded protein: CASSLPGSQFSGANVLTL.

The CDR3 protein is CSAIDRASGNTIYF. CDR3 nucleotides: TGCAGTGCCATAGACAGGGCCTCTGGAAACACCATATATTTT. The chain joins TRBV20-1 to TRBJ1-3; 7 nucleotides match TRBD1. Germline loops: CDR1 DFQATT, CDR2 SNEGSKA (reference sequence). The CDR3 extends over 14 amino acids. The J segment lost 0 bases and the V segment lost 6 bases, leaving 5 bases of the junction unmatched.

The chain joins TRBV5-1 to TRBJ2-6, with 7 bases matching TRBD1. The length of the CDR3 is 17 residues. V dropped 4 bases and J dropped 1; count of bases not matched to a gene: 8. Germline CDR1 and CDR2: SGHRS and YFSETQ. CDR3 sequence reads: CASSPTGTESGANVLTF. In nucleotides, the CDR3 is TGCGCCAGCAGCCCAACCGGGACAGAGTCTGGGGCCAACGTCCTGACTTTC.

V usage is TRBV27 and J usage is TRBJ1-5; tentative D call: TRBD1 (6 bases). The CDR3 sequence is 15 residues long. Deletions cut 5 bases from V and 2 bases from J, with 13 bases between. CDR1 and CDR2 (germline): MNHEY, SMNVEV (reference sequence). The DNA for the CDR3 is TGTGCCAGCAGTCCCCGCGGGGGCGGCAATCAGCCCCAGCATTTT. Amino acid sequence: CASSPRGGGNQPQHF.